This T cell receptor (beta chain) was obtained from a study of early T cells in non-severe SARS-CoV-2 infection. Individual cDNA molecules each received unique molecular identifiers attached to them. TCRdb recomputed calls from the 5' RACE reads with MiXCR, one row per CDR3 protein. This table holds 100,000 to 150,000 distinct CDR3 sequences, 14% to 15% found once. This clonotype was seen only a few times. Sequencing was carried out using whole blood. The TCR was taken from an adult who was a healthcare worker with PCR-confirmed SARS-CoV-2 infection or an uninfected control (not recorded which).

CDR3 nucleotides: TGTGCCTGGAGTCATTCCCACTCTGGAAACACCATATATTTT. Translated: CAWSHSHSGNTIYF. The V and J genes are TRBV30 and TRBJ1-3; D is unresolved. Germline-derived CDR1 and CDR2 are GTSNPN and SVGIG (reference sequence). V shed 2 bases and J shed 0 bases, with 8 bases lying between them. The CDR3 covers 14 residues. Full variable domain (missing parts from reference TRBV30 and TRBJ1-3): SQTIHQWPATLVQPVGSPLSLECTVEGTSNPNLYWYRQAAGRGLQLLFYSVGIGQISSEVPQNLSASRPQDRQFILSSKKLLLSDSGFYLCAWSHSHSGNTIYFGEGSWLTVV.